Presented here are 5 T cell receptor beta chains from one specimen sequenced in a study of blood T cell repertoires in COVID-19. The method was immunoSEQ multiplex PCR; TCRdb's version includes in-frame clones alone and lacks a portion of them. The sample records 250,000 or so clones, approximately 86% being singletons. The sequencing sample was made of PBMCs or T cells enriched from blood (not recorded which). Receptors were obtained from a woman between 18 and 30 years old who had recovered from COVID-19.

The rearrangement uses TRBV30 and TRBJ2-5, with a possible D match to TRBD2 (5 bases). The CDR3 contains 13 residues. CDR1 is GTSNPN and CDR2 is SVGIG in the germline V gene (reference sequence). The V gene lost 2 bases and the J gene lost 4 bases, with 11 bases spanning the gap. CDR3 sequence reads: CAWSLSVRETQYF. In nucleotides, the CDR3 is TGTGCCTGGAGTCTTAGCGTACGAGAGACCCAGTACTTC. Based on the CDR3 plus reference TRBV30 and TRBJ2-5, the full variable domain is SQTIHQWPATLVQPVGSPLSLECTVEGTSNPNLYWYRQAAGRGLQLLFYSVGIGQISSEVPQNLSASRPQDRQFILSSKKLLLSDSGFYLCAWSLSVRETQYFGPGTRLLVL.

This clone was recorded once. This chain uses TRBV28 with TRBJ1-3; D perhaps matches TRBD1 (5 bases). The CDR3 sequence is 14 residues long. Deletions cut 6 bases from V and 0 bases from J, with 9 bases between. Germline V lookup: CDR1 MDHEN, CDR2 SYDVKM. The chain's CDR3 is CASRGGISGNTIYF. Here the CDR3 DNA reads TGTGCCAGCAGGGGGGGGATCTCTGGAAACACCATATATTTT.

This chain uses TRBV5-1 with TRBJ2-2, with a tentative D call TRBD2 (5 bases). The germline gives CDR1 SGHRS, CDR2 YFSETQ. Trimming left V 0 bases short and J 7 bases short, with 10 bases between. CDR3 length: 14 amino acids. The CDR3 DNA reads TGCGCCAGCAGCTTGGCGTCAGAGGGCGGGGAGCTGTTTTTT. Protein sequence: CASSLASEGGELFF.

This clone was counted only a few times. The CDR3 coding sequence is TGTGCCAGCAACAGGCTATCCTACGAGCAGTACTTC. Protein product: CASNRLSYEQYF. The V call is TRBV2, the J call TRBJ2-7; weak D call: TRBD1 (5 bases). The germline V gene has CDR1 SNHLY and CDR2 FYNNEI. Trimming stripped 7 bases from V and 1 base from J, with 8 bases between. This CDR3 comprises 12 residues. Drawing the rest from reference TRBV2 and TRBJ2-7, the complete variable domain is EPEVTQTPSHQVTQMGQEVILRCVPISNHLYFYWYRQILGQKVEFLVSFYNNEISEKSEIFDDQFSVERPDGSNFTLKIRSTKLEDSAMYFCASNRLSYEQYFGPGTRLTVT.

DNA for the CDR3: TGTGCCAGCAGCCCGGGGGCCTACGAGCAGTACTTC. Protein product: CASSPGAYEQYF. The chain carries TRBV27 and TRBJ2-7; D may be TRBD2 (6 bases). The CDR3 is 12 residues long. The V and J ends lost 6 bases and 2 bases respectively, with 8 bases between them. The germline CDR1 and CDR2 sequences are MNHEY and SMNVEV (reference sequence).